A single sample gave rise to the 29 T cell receptor beta chains below, sequenced in a study of a mutant IDH1 vaccine in newly diagnosed glioma. Antigen specificity for these receptors is unknown. The data were produced by immunoSEQ multiplex PCR, yet TCRdb's version contains in-frame clones alone and is incomplete. The sample carries 34,000 or so clones, around 80% recorded once. Stated time point: week 35, safety follow-up. Alongside topical imiquimod, each dose of vaccine comprised 300 ug of mutant IDH1 20-mer peptide. Here the sequenced sample was PBMCs, taken from a glioma patient whose treatment included an IDH1 peptide vaccine. The receptors originated from a woman between 40 and 50 years old with glioma.

This chain links TRBV25-1 with TRBJ2-2; D gene ambiguous. The germline V gene has CDR1 MGHDK and CDR2 SYGVNS. This CDR3 comprises 12 residues. Trimming took off 11 bases at V and 6 bases at J, with 13 bases between the two ends. CDR3 in amino acids: CAAASFSGELFF. The DNA for the CDR3 is TGTGCCGCAGCGAGTTTTTCCGGGGAGCTGTTTTTT.

The rearrangement joins TRBV7-6 to TRBJ1-2; 8 bases map to TRBD1. The length of the CDR3 is 13 residues. Germline V gene data show CDR1 as SGHVS and CDR2 as FNYEAQ. V dropped 4 bases and J dropped 7; count of bases not matched to a gene: 5. CDR3 in DNA: TGTGCCAGCAGCTCGCAGGGGGCAGCTGGCTACACCTTC. It encodes CASSSQGAAGYTF.

The chain has TRBV9 and TRBJ2-1; TRBD1 agrees at 10 bases. CDR3 length: 15 amino acids. CDR1 is SGDLS, CDR2 YYNGEE, per germline. V was clipped by 4 bases and J by 4 bases; unmatched bases: 5. The CDR3 protein is CASSFQGQGYNEQFF. The CDR3 bases are TGTGCCAGCAGCTTTCAGGGACAGGGGTACAATGAGCAGTTCTTC.

V and J are TRBV10-3 and TRBJ2-3; D might be TRBD1 (6 bases). V shed 5 bases and J shed 6 bases, with 21 bases lying between them. Germline CDR1 reads ENHRY; CDR2 reads SYGVKD. This CDR3 is built from 16 residues. As DNA, the CDR3 is TGTGCCATCAGTTCAGCGAGGGGGTCCCTTAGGGATACGCAGTATTTT. This encodes CAISSARGSLRDTQYF.

CDR3 bases: TGTGCCAGTAAAACAGGGGGCTACCCCTACGAGCAGTACTTC. It is translated as CASKTGGYPYEQYF. The chain combines TRBV19 with TRBJ2-7, with TRBD1 identical over 9 bases. The V gene end was trimmed by 7 bases and the J gene end by 2 bases; junction bases not matched to a gene: 6. This CDR3 region has 14 residues. Germline CDR1 reads LNHDA; CDR2 reads SQIVND (reference sequence). The full variable domain, its missing parts supplied by reference TRBV19 and TRBJ2-7, is DGGITQSPKYLFRKEGQNVTLSCEQNLNHDAMYWYRQDPGQGLRLIYYSQIVNDFQKGDIAEGYSVSREKKESFPLTVTSAQKNPTAFYLCASKTGGYPYEQYFGPGTRLTVT.

The genes are TRBV6-5 and TRBJ2-7; the D is unclear. V was clipped by 2 bases and J by 0 bases, with 11 bases between them. Germline assignment: CDR1 MNHEY and CDR2 SVGAGI. CDR3 length: 15 residues. CDR3 DNA: TGTGCCAGCAGTTACGGTGTCAGGTTCTCCTACGAGCAGTACTTC. Translating gives CASSYGVRFSYEQYF.

CDR3 residues: CASSEGGLAGGMYTDTQYF. The CDR3 DNA sequence: TGCGCCAGCAGTGAGGGGGGCCTAGCGGGGGGGATGTACACAGATACGCAGTATTTT. The chain links TRBV10-2 to TRBJ2-3, with 12 nucleotides matching TRBD2. The CDR3 has 19 residues. Per germline, CDR1 WSHSY and CDR2 SAAADI. J lost 2 bases, V lost 2 bases, and 11 bases had no gene match.

The rearrangement uses TRBV5-1 and TRBJ1-2, with D maybe TRBD1 (6 bases). There are 13 residues in the CDR3. Germline assignment: CDR1 SGHRS and CDR2 YFSETQ. V gave up 7 bases and J gave up 4 bases, with 14 bases separating them. The DNA of the CDR3 is TGCGCCAGCGGGCCGGACAGCTTCTATGGCTACACCTTC. Residues: CASGPDSFYGYTF.

This chain joins TRBV10-1 and TRBJ1-1; tentative D call: TRBD1 (6 bases). The V gene's germline CDR1 is WNHNN and CDR2 SYGVQD (reference sequence). Between the trimmed V and J ends, which lost 4 bases and 3 bases, there was a span of 9 bases. The CDR3 runs to 13 residues. The CDR3 spells CASSARGYTEAFF. The CDR3 nucleotides read TGCGCCAGCAGTGCCAGGGGATACACTGAAGCTTTCTTT.

Regarding this clone: At one end, the junction sequence differs from germline, possibly due to a read error. The V call is TRBV7-7, the J call TRBJ2-7, with TRBD2 identical over 12 bases. Germline loops: CDR1 SSHAT, CDR2 FNYEAQ (reference sequence). The CDR3 is made up of 15 amino acids. The DNA of the CDR3 is TGTGCTAGCAGCCCCGGACTAGCGGGGATGTACGAGCAGTACTTC. Residues: CASSPGLAGMYEQYF.

This chain connects TRBV6-5 to TRBJ1-2, with 9 bases aligning to TRBD1. Trimming took 4 bases from V and 5 from J; bases not matched to a gene: 8. CDR3 size: 15 residues. Germline loops: CDR1 MNHEY, CDR2 SVGAGI. CDR3 loop: CASSSRTGAFYGYTF. The CDR3 DNA follows: TGTGCCAGCAGTTCCAGGACAGGGGCCTTTTATGGCTACACCTTC.

The V gene is TRBV5-1, the J gene TRBJ2-1, with D possibly being TRBD1 (5 bases). Trimming took 0 bases from V and 7 from J, leaving 8 bases between them. Germline CDR1 is SGHRS and CDR2 is YFSETQ. CDR3 length: 13 amino acids. The CDR3 here is CASSLVAGNEQFF. Here the CDR3 DNA reads TGCGCCAGCAGCTTGGTGGCAGGGAATGAGCAGTTCTTC.

The chain couples TRBV9 to TRBJ1-6, with D possibly being TRBD1 (6 bases). The V gene lost 0 bases and the J gene lost 14 bases, with 12 bases spanning the gap. Germline values: CDR1 SGDLS, CDR2 YYNGEE. The CDR3 extends over 13 amino acids. The CDR3 spells CASSVGSEGALHF. CDR3 sequence (DNA): TGTGCCAGCAGCGTAGGATCCGAGGGGGCCCTCCACTTT.

For the CDR3, the DNA is TGTGCCAGCAGCTTAGCAGAGGGGGTGAACACTGAAGCTTTCTTT. Residues: CASSLAEGVNTEAFF. This chain joins TRBV7-9 and TRBJ1-1, with D tentatively TRBD1 (6 bases). The CDR3 covers 15 residues. Germline V lookup: CDR1 SEHNR, CDR2 FQNEAQ (reference sequence). With 0 bases removed from V and 0 bases from J, the gap between germline ends came to 8 bases.

This chain connects TRBV10-1 to TRBJ2-7, with D hard to call. Trimming took 3 bases from V and 6 from J, leaving 12 bases between them. Germline V gives CDR1 WNHNN, CDR2 SYGVQD (reference sequence). CDR3 length: 13 residues. Written as DNA, the CDR3 is TGCGCCAGCAGTGACAGACGGAACCTCGAGCAGTACTTC. It is translated as CASSDRRNLEQYF.

The V and J genes are TRBV7-9 and TRBJ2-1; 10 bases align to TRBD2. Looked up from germline, CDR1 is SEHNR and CDR2 is FQNEAQ (reference sequence). This CDR3 is built from 14 residues. The trim removed 5 bases at V and 9 bases at J, leaving 7 bases unmatched. The CDR3: CASSPLAGVVEQFF. In DNA form, the CDR3 reads TGTGCCAGCAGCCCTCTAGCGGGGGTAGTTGAGCAGTTCTTC.

The rearrangement links TRBV19 to TRBJ1-5; tentatively, D is TRBD1 (5 bases). Germline V lookup: CDR1 LNHDA, CDR2 SQIVND (reference sequence). Trimming cost V 6 bases and J 3 bases, with 21 bases left between them. CDR3 length: 17 residues. The CDR3 region is CASSLQRAGKFNQPQHF. The CDR3 DNA is TGTGCCAGTAGCCTTCAGCGGGCAGGGAAGTTCAATCAGCCCCAGCATTTT.

This clone was seen once. The gene calls are TRBV6-5 and TRBJ2-3; tentatively, D is TRBD1 or TRBD2 (5 bases each). Trimming stripped 2 bases from V and 2 bases from J, with 8 bases between. CDR1 and CDR2 from the germline V gene are MNHEY and SVGAGI. The CDR3 spans 14 residues. CDR3 nucleotide sequence: TGTGCCAGCAGTTACGTGGGACCCACAGATACGCAGTATTTT. It yields the protein CASSYVGPTDTQYF.

V and J are TRBV5-4 and TRBJ1-2; D remains ambiguous. Trimming pared 0 bases from V and 7 bases from J, leaving 10 bases between. The CDR3 is 13 amino acids. In germline, CDR1 is SGHNT, CDR2 YYREEE (reference sequence). The CDR3 DNA reads as TGTGCCAGCAGCTTGGGAGGTCAGGTTGGCTACACCTTC. Its translation: CASSLGGQVGYTF.

This clone was seen a handful of times. The chain couples TRBV12-5 to TRBJ1-1; D gene ambiguous. The germline V and J ends were trimmed by 0 bases and 11 bases, with 25 bases remaining between them. CDR3 length equals 17 residues. Germline V gene sequence: CDR1 LGHNT, CDR2 FRNRAP. The CDR3 nucleotides are TGTGCTAGTGGTTTGGTAATGATAGGAGGCTTACCTTGGATGGCTTTCTTT. Translation gives CASGLVMIGGLPWMAFF.

The rearrangement joins TRBV9 to TRBJ1-1; D is possibly TRBD1 (5 bases). The CDR3 is 14 amino acids. V was shortened by 3 bases and J by 1 base, with 10 bases between the two germline ends. CDR1 and CDR2 from the germline V gene are SGDLS and YYNGEE. DNA for the CDR3: TGTGCCAGCAGCGGGGGCGGCCAGAACACTGAAGCTTTCTTT. It is translated as CASSGGGQNTEAFF.

The chain couples TRBV5-6 to TRBJ2-7; 9 bases agree with TRBD2. The V and J ends lost 1 base and 5 bases, in that order; junction bases with no gene match: 4. Germline CDR1 SGHDT, CDR2 YYEEEE. The CDR3 consists of 14 residues. The CDR3 spells CASSLLRGGHEQYF. In DNA form, the CDR3 reads TGTGCCAGCAGCTTGCTGCGGGGGGGTCACGAGCAGTACTTC.

The chain links TRBV7-2 to TRBJ1-2; 9 bases agree with TRBD1. After removal of 1 base from V and 5 bases from J, the junction contained 11 bases not matched to a gene. CDR1 is SGHTA and CDR2 is FQGNSA in the germline V gene. The CDR3 contains 17 residues. In nucleotides, the CDR3 is TGTGCCAGCAGCTTAGGGACAGGGGAGGGGACTAGTTATGGCTACACCTTC. Amino acid sequence: CASSLGTGEGTSYGYTF.

The chain links TRBV6-5 to TRBJ2-7; a possible D gene is TRBD1 (6 bases). Germline CDR1 reads MNHEY; CDR2 reads SVGAGI. Trimming shortened V by 3 bases and J by 2 bases, and 14 bases separated the two germline ends. This CDR3 comprises 15 residues. This CDR3 reads CASSYITGMTYEQYF. The CDR3 region has the DNA TGTGCCAGCAGTTATATAACAGGGATGACCTACGAGCAGTACTTC.

This chain connects TRBV19 to TRBJ1-1; the D is unclear. Trimming took off 2 bases at V and 10 bases at J, with 8 bases between the two ends. The CDR3 length is 11 residues. Germline V gene lookup returns CDR1 LNHDA and CDR2 SQIVND (reference sequence). Here the CDR3 DNA reads TGTGCCAGTAGTATAACCTTCGGAGCTTTCTTT. Encoded protein: CASSITFGAFF.

The chain links TRBV7-2 to TRBJ2-7; D perhaps matches TRBD2 (6 bases). V shed 3 bases and J shed 2 bases, with 14 bases lying between them. Germline V lookup: CDR1 SGHTA, CDR2 FQGNSA. The CDR3 totals 15 residues. In nucleotides, the CDR3 is TGTGCCAGCAGCTTTCGGTCAGCGGGTACCTACGAGCAGTACTTC. Its translation is CASSFRSAGTYEQYF. The entire variable domain, with the rest obtained from reference TRBV7-2 and TRBJ2-7, is as follows: GAGVSQSPSNKVTEKGKDVELRCDPISGHTALYWYRQSLGQGLEFLIYFQGNSAPDKSGLPSDRFSAERTGGSVSTLTIQRTQQEDSAVYLCASSFRSAGTYEQYFGPGTRLTVT.

The chain links TRBV9 to TRBJ1-2; no clear D gene. This CDR3 comprises 13 residues. V dropped 2 bases and J dropped 8 bases, with 13 bases sitting between them. Germline V gives CDR1 SGDLS, CDR2 YYNGEE. CDR3 sequence (DNA): TGTGCCAGCAGCGTCCACTCCATGGGGGGCTACACCTTC. This translates into CASSVHSMGGYTF.

The chain uses TRBV6-6 and TRBJ2-1, with TRBD2 matching 11 bases. Germline values: CDR1 MNHNY, CDR2 SVGAGI (reference sequence). The CDR3 totals 14 residues. The V gene end was trimmed by 7 bases and the J gene end by 7 bases; junction bases not matched to a gene: 6. Here the CDR3 DNA reads TGTGCCAGCACCTTTAGCGGGGGGGGAAATGAGCAGTTCTTC. Residues: CASTFSGGGNEQFF.

Worth noting for this clone: A read error may produce the germline difference seen at one junction end. The chain combines TRBV7-7 with TRBJ2-3; D is perhaps TRBD1 (5 bases). CDR3 length equals 15 residues. Germline CDR1 SSHAT, CDR2 FNYEAQ (reference sequence). CDR3 region: CASSSARGGTDTQYF. CDR3 sequence (DNA): TGTGCTAGCAGCTCGGCAAGGGGCGGCACAGATACGCAGTATTTT.